These 19 T cell receptor beta chains originate from one sample sequenced in a study of T and B cells in COVID-19 patients. Multiplex PCR with BIOMED2 TRB-A/B primer pools amplified TRB rearrangements. One entry per CDR3 protein, called by TCRdb with MiXCR from the multiplex PCR reads. This sample yields about 7,000 distinct CDR3 sequences, of which approximately 24% are seen a single time; 3.5% to 4.5% belongs to the top ten. Blood genomic DNA input for TRB amplification was 250-500 ng. What was sequenced was blood. Every receptor here comes from a human donor who had recovered from COVID-19.

The chain joins TRBV18 to TRBJ1-1; D is uncertain. The germline V gene has CDR1 KGHSH and CDR2 LQKENI. The CDR3 sequence is 14 residues long. Trimming cost V 6 bases and J 1 base, with 12 bases left between them. The CDR3: CASSPDTENTEAFF. DNA of the CDR3: TGTGCCAGCTCGCCAGATACAGAGAACACTGAAGCTTTCTTT.

The table lists this clonotype with many counts. The chain is built from TRBV6-2 or TRBV6-3 and TRBJ2-3; 11 nucleotides align to TRBD2. The CDR3 totals 14 residues. In germline, CDR1 is MNHEY, CDR2 SVGEGT. J gave up 8 bases and V 9 bases, and 10 bases lay outside the gene matches. The CDR3 reads CASTYSGGARTQYF. CDR3 DNA sequence: TGTGCCAGTACGTATAGCGGGGGGGCCCGTACGCAGTATTTT.

By share of the sample, this clonotype is medium-sized. The chain recombines TRBV12-3 or TRBV12-4 with TRBJ2-1; D could derive from TRBD1 or TRBD2 (6 bases each). The CDR3 spans 15 residues. V lost 2 bases to trimming and J lost 7 bases, with 15 bases between them. The CDR3 coding sequence is TGTGCCAGCAGTTTAAGAGGGGGGCCCCGTAATGAGCAGTTCTTC. This codes for CASSLRGGPRNEQFF.

A word on this clonotype: The junction and the germline gene differ at one end; a read error may be behind it. The chain joins TRBV5-6 to TRBJ2-7, with 7 bases fitting TRBD2. The germline CDR1 and CDR2 sequences are SGHDT and YYEEEE. This CDR3 is built from 13 residues. The CDR3 loop is CASSLRGDHEQYF. The CDR3 DNA reads as TGCGCCAGCAGCCTACGGGGGGACCACGAGCAGTACTTC.

This clonotype is medium-sized (0.01 to 0.1%). The V gene is TRBV6-5, the J gene TRBJ2-5; D is unclear. CDR1 MNHEY and CDR2 SVGAGI come from the germline V gene. V was shortened by 0 bases and J by 4 bases, with 6 bases between the two germline ends. The CDR3 sequence is 13 residues long. The CDR3 here is CASSYSRRETQYF. The CDR3 DNA sequence: TGTGCCAGCAGTTACTCCCGACGAGAGACCCAGTACTTC.

J is TRBJ1-2 and V is TRBV12-3 or TRBV12-4, with D perhaps matching TRBD1 (6 bases). The CDR3 has 12 amino acids. V was trimmed by 5 bases and J by 8 bases, leaving 12 bases between them. CDR3 sequence: CASSHRAKGYTF. The CDR3 coding sequence is TGTGCCAGCAGTCACAGGGCTAAGGGCTACACCTTC.

In its sample, this clonotype ranks as medium-sized. The J gene is TRBJ1-1, the V gene TRBV6-5; 7 nucleotides align to TRBD1. This CDR3 is built from 15 residues. CDR1 MNHEY and CDR2 SVGAGI come from the germline V gene. The V and J ends lost 5 bases and 1 base, in that order; junction bases with no gene match: 7. The CDR3 loop reads CASSTPGTANTEAFF. The CDR3 coding sequence is TGTGCCAGCAGTACCCCCGGGACAGCGAACACTGAAGCTTTCTTT.

This chain joins TRBV6-4 and TRBJ2-2, with TRBD1 matching over 10 bases. With V trimmed by 5 bases and J by 0 bases, 3 bases remained unmatched. This CDR3 comprises 16 residues. Germline assignment: CDR1 MRHNA and CDR2 SNTAGT. CDR3 loop: CASSLTGGANTGELFF. The CDR3 region has the DNA TGTGCCAGCAGTTTGACAGGGGGCGCGAACACCGGGGAGCTGTTTTTT.

This clonotype appeared once. A much larger clone lies one base from this, so it may be a read error. V gene TRBV27 combines with J gene TRBJ2-5; 9 nucleotides align to TRBD2. The ends lost 5 bases at V and 5 bases at J; junction bases unmatched: 9. Germline V CDR1 and CDR2: MNHEY, SMNVEV (reference sequence). The CDR3 has 15 residues. The CDR3 here is CASSLSGGSEETQYF. In nucleotides, the CDR3 is TGTGCCAGCAGTCTCAGCGGGGGGTCGGAGGAGACCCAGTACTTC.

This clonotype was counted a few times. The chain has TRBV11-2 and TRBJ1-2; 12 positions agree with TRBD1. The V segment lost 6 bases and the J segment 4 bases; nucleotides outside the gene matches: 0. CDR1 is SGHAT, CDR2 FQNNGV, per germline. The CDR3 is 13 residues long. The CDR3 loop reads CASRGQGAYGYTF. DNA of the CDR3: TGTGCCAGCAGGGGACAGGGGGCCTATGGCTACACCTTC.

Within the sample, this clonotype is medium-sized. The chain employs TRBV7-6 and TRBJ2-2; 11 bases are shared with TRBD2. The length of the CDR3 is 15 residues. V trimming: 5 bases; J trimming: 7 bases; junction bases outside the gene matches: 6. Germline V gene data show CDR1 as SGHVS and CDR2 as FNYEAQ. The CDR3 protein is CASSLFGTSGGELFF. CDR3 in DNA: TGTGCCAGCAGCCTGTTCGGGACTAGCGGCGGGGAGCTGTTTTTT.

This clonotype is medium-sized (0.01 to 0.1%) in the sample. The CDR3: CASSVPGSMNTEAFF. CDR3 DNA sequence: TGTGCCAGCAGTGTCCCAGGGAGCATGAACACTGAAGCTTTCTTT. The V and J genes are TRBV5-6 and TRBJ1-1, with D possibly matching TRBD1 (5 bases). V was trimmed by 5 bases and J by 0 bases, leaving 14 bases between them. The CDR3 is made up of 15 amino acids. Germline V lookup: CDR1 SGHDT, CDR2 YYEEEE.

Ten or more counts support this clonotype. The genes are TRBV10-3 and TRBJ1-4, with TRBD1 as a possible D gene (5 bases). The germline CDR1 and CDR2 sequences are ENHRY and SYGVKD. Between the trimmed V and J ends, which lost 5 bases and 6 bases, there was a span of 13 bases. CDR3 length equals 14 residues. The CDR3 spells CAISQGRIDEKLFF. As DNA, the CDR3 is TGTGCCATCAGTCAGGGAAGGATCGATGAAAAACTGTTTTTT.

Note on this clonotype: With a much larger clone just one base away, this may be a read error. J is TRBJ2-3 and V is TRBV7-9, with D perhaps matching TRBD1 (5 bases). Germline V gives CDR1 SEHNR, CDR2 FQNEAQ (reference sequence). The CDR3 runs 14 residues. The CDR3 here is CASSYSGSTGTQYF. The CDR3 DNA follows: TGTGCCAGCAGCTACTCCGGGTCTACAGGTACGCAGTATTTT.

The sample holds many counts of this clonotype. V usage is TRBV30 and J usage is TRBJ2-6; 7 bases are a match to TRBD1. The CDR3 spans 16 residues. In germline, CDR1 is GTSNPN, CDR2 SVGIG (reference sequence). The V and J ends lost 5 bases and 4 bases, in that order; junction bases with no gene match: 11. The CDR3 loop reads CAWLRTGVRGANVLTF. CDR3 bases: TGTGCCTGGCTGCGCACAGGGGTTCGCGGGGCCAACGTCCTGACTTTC.

The V call is TRBV5-1, the J call TRBJ1-5; D perhaps matches TRBD1 (6 bases). There are 16 residues in the CDR3. With 0 bases removed from V and 7 bases from J, the gap between germline ends came to 17 bases. CDR1 is SGHRS, CDR2 YFSETQ, per germline. The CDR3 DNA follows: TGCGCCAGCAGCTTGGGACCGGGGGCTTCTTACCAGCCCCAGCATTTT. Its protein is CASSLGPGASYQPQHF.

The chain is built from TRBV20-1 and TRBJ2-7; a weak D match, TRBD1 (6 bases). The CDR3 sequence is 14 residues long. Germline V gene lookup returns CDR1 DFQATT and CDR2 SNEGSKA (reference sequence). V shed 6 bases and J shed 0 bases, with 15 bases lying between them. The CDR3 sequence: CSAVSGGHSYEQYF. The CDR3 bases are TGCAGTGCAGTTAGTGGGGGCCACTCCTACGAGCAGTACTTC.

The chain is built from TRBV5-1 and TRBJ2-1, with a tentative D call TRBD1 (5 bases). The CDR3 consists of 17 residues. Germline lookup yields CDR1 SGHRS and CDR2 YFSETQ. The ends were cut back, 0 bases at V and 1 base at J, with 14 bases in the middle. CDR3: CASSLAELGVSYNEQFF. The CDR3 nucleotides are TGCGCCAGCAGCTTGGCGGAGTTAGGGGTTTCCTACAATGAGCAGTTCTTC.

At least ten counts were recorded for this clonotype. The CDR3 loop is CASSSKTAQETQYF. The CDR3 DNA is TGTGCCAGCAGCTCGAAGACAGCTCAAGAGACCCAGTACTTC. The chain is built from TRBV5-4 and TRBJ2-5; possibly TRBD1 for D (5 bases). The V gene's germline CDR1 is SGHNT and CDR2 YYREEE (reference sequence). This CDR3 comprises 14 residues. Trimming stripped 3 bases from V and 2 bases from J, with 11 bases between.